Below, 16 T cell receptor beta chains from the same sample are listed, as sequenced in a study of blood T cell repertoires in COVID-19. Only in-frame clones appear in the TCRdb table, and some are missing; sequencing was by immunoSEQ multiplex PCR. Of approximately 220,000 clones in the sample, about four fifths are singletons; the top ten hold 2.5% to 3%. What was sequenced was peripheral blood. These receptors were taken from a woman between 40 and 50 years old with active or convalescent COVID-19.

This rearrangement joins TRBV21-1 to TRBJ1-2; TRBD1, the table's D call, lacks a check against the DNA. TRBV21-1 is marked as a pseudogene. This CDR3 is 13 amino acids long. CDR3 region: CASSGGYCMGYTF. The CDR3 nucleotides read TGTGCCAGCAGCGGGGGCTACTGTATGGGCTACACCTTC.

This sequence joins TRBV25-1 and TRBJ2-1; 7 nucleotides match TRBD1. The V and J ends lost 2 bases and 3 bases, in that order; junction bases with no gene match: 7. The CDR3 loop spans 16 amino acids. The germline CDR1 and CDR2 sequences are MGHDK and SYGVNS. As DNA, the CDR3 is TGTGCCAGCAGTGAACGGACAGGTCTAGTCTACAATGAGCAGTTCTTC. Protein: CASSERTGLVYNEQFF.

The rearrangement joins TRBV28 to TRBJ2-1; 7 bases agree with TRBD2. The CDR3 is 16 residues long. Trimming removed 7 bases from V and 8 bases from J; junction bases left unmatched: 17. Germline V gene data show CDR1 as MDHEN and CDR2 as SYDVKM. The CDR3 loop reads CASNPLPGEGIYEQFF. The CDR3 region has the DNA TGTGCCAGCAACCCCCTTCCGGGGGAGGGAATTTATGAGCAGTTCTTC.

CDR3 loop: CASSYPMGVSNQPQHF. CDR3 coding DNA: TGTGCCAGCAGTTACCCCATGGGAGTTAGCAATCAGCCCCAGCATTTT. V and J are TRBV6-2 or TRBV6-3 and TRBJ1-5, with no clear D. Germline V gives CDR1 MNHEY, CDR2 SVGEGT. This CDR3 contains 16 residues. V lost 2 bases to trimming and J lost 0 bases, with 11 bases between them.

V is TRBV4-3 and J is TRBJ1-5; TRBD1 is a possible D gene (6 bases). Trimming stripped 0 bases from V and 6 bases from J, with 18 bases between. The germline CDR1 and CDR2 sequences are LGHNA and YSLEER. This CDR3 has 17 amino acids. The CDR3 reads CASSQDISGGESQPQHF. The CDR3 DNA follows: TGCGCCAGCAGCCAAGATATTTCGGGGGGCGAGAGTCAGCCCCAGCATTTT.

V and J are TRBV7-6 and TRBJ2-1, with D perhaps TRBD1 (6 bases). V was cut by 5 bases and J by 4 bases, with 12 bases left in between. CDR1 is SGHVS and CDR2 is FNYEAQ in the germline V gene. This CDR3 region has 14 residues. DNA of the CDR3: TGTGCCAGCAGCCCTACAGGGTCTTACAATGAGCAGTTCTTC. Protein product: CASSPTGSYNEQFF.

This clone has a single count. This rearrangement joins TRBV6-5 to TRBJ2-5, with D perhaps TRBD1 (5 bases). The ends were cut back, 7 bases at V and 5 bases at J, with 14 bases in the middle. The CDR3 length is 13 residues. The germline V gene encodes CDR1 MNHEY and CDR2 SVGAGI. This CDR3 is CASTAGPFETQYF. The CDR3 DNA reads TGTGCCAGCACGGCAGGGCCTTTCGAGACCCAGTACTTC.

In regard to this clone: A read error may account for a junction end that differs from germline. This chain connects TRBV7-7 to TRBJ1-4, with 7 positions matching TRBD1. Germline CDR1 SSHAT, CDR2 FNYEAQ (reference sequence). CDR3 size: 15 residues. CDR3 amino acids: CASSLGGGSQEKLFF. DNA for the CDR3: TGTGCTAGCAGCTTAGGGGGCGGCAGCCAGGAAAAACTGTTTTTT.

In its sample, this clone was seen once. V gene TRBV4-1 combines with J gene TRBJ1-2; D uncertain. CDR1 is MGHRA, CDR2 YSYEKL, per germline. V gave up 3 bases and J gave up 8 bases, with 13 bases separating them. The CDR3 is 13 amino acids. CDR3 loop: CASSQAGSRGYTF. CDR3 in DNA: TGCGCCAGCAGCCAGGCCGGGTCTCGGGGCTACACCTTC.

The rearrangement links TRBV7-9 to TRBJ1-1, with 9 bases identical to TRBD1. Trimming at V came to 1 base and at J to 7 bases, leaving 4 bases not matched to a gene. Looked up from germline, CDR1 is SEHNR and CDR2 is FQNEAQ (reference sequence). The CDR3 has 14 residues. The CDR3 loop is CASSLGTGAGEAFF. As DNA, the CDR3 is TGTGCCAGCAGCTTAGGGACAGGGGCCGGTGAAGCTTTCTTT.

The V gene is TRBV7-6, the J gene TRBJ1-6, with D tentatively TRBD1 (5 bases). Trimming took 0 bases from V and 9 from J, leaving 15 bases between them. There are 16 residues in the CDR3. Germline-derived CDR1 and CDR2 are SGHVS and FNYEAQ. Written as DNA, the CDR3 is TGTGCCAGCAGCTTAGCGCTTGGAGGCGGGGGTTCACCCCTCCACTTT. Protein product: CASSLALGGGGSPLHF. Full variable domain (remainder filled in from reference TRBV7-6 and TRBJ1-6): GAGVSQSPRYKVTKRGQDVALRCDPISGHVSLYWYRQALGQGPEFLTYFNYEAQQDKSGLPNDRFSAERPEGSISTLTIQRTEQRDSAMYRCASSLALGGGGSPLHFGNGTRLTVT.

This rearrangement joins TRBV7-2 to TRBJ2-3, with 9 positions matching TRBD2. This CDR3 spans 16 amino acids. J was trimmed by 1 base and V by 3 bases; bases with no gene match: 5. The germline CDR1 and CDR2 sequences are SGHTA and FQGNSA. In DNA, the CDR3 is TGTGCCAGCAGCTTCCTCGAGCGGGGGGGCACAGATACGCAGTATTTT. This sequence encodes CASSFLERGGTDTQYF.

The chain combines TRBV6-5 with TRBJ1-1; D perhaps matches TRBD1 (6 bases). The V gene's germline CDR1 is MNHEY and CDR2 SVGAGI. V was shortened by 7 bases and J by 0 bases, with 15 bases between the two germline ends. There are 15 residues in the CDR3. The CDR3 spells CASTRGRGMNTEAFF. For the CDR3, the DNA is TGTGCCAGCACCCGAGGGAGGGGGATGAACACTGAAGCTTTCTTT.

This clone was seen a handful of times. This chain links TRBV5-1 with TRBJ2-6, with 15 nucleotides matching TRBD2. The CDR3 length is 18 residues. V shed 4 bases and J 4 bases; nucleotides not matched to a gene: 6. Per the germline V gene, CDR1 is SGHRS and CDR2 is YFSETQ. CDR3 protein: CASSRGLAGGAGANVLTF. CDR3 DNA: TGCGCCAGCAGCCGCGGACTAGCGGGGGGGGCCGGGGCCAACGTCCTGACTTTC.

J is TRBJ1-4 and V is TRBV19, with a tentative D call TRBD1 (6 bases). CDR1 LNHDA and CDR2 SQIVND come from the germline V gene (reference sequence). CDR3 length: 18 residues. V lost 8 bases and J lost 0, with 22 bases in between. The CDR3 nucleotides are TGTGCCAGTTCTCGACCGGGACAAGGGTCAGCAACTAATGAAAAACTGTTTTTT. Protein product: CASSRPGQGSATNEKLFF.

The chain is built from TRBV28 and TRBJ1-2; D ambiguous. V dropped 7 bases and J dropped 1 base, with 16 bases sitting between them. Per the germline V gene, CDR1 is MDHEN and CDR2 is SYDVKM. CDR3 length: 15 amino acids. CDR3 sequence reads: CASIPATRHNYGYTF. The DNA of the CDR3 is TGTGCCAGCATCCCCGCCACTCGCCATAACTATGGCTACACCTTC.